Reported below is one T cell receptor beta chain. Antigen unknown. The same CDR3 can be traced to other DNA sequences in this sample. The CDR3 runs 12 residues. CDR1 is SGHDN, CDR2 FVKESK, per germline. V was trimmed by 0 bases and J by 4 bases, leaving 4 bases between them. These data originate in a study of cytomegalovirus exposure and HLA in healthy donors. General study points: What TCR beta sequences reportedly achieved was accurate prediction of HLA-A and HLA-B alleles in most subjects. 87-base-pair reads could not separate some V segments, including TRBV6-2 and TRBV6-3. Sequencing likely generated an artifact that appeared as a cluster of highly shared sequence variants.

The primer mix had 60 Vbeta and 13 Jbeta primers. Per the authors' pipeline: Roughly 9.9 million shared chains were among the roughly 78 million unique TCR beta chains that a later analysis counted. The assay was immunoSEQ multiplex PCR, and TCRdb's table has in-frame clones only and misses some. For V, J and clone size, that table is used; D and trimming come from the DNA. This sample has approximately 97,000 clones; approximately 82% occur once, and the top ten carry 2% to 3%. The TCR sequence derives from a man aged 35 to 55 in good health and CMV-seronegative. The rearrangement uses TRBV14 and TRBJ2-7; D is ambiguous. Sequencing was carried out using PBMCs. The CDR3 DNA reads TGTGCCAGCAGCCAAGACAGTTACGAGCAGTACTTC. Its protein is CASSQDSYEQYF.